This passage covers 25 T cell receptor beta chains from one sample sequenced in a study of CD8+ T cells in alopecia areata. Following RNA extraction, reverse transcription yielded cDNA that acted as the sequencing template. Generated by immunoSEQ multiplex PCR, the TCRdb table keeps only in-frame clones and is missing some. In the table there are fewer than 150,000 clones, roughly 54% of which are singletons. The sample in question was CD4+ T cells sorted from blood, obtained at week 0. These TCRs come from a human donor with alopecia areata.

CDR3 sequence: CASSYEQGGTYEQYF. CDR3 nucleotide sequence: TGTGCCAGCAGTTACGAACAGGGGGGCACCTACGAGCAGTACTTC. The chain couples TRBV6-5 to TRBJ2-7; 8 bases map to TRBD1. Germline CDR1 reads MNHEY; CDR2 reads SVGAGI. Trimming took 2 bases from V and 2 from J; bases not matched to a gene: 5. This CDR3 region has 15 residues.

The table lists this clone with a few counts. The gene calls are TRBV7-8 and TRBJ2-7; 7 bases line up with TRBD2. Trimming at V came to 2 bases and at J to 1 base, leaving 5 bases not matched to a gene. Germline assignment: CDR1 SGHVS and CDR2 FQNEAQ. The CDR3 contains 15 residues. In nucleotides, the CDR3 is TGTGCCAGCAGCTTACTTGGGGAGGGGTCCTACGAGCAGTACTTC. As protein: CASSLLGEGSYEQYF.

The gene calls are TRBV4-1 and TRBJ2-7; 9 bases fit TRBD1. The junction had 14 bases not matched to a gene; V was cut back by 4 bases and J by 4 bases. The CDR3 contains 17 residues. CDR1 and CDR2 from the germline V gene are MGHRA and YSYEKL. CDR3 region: CASSLRTPGQGSYEQYF. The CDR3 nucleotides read TGCGCCAGCAGCCTAAGAACCCCGGGACAGGGCTCGTACGAGCAGTACTTC.

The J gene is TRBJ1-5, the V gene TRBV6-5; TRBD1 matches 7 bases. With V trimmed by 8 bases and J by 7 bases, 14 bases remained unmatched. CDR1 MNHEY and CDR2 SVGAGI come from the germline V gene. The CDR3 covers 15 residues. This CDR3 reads CASEVKGGLRQPQHF. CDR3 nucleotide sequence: TGTGCCAGCGAAGTCAAAGGGGGCTTGAGACAGCCCCAGCATTTT.

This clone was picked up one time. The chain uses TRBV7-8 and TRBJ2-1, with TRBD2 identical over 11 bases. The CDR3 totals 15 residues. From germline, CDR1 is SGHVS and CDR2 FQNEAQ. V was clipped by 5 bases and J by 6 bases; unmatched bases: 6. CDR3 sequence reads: CASSEGSGRVNEQFF. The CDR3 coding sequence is TGTGCCAGCAGCGAGGGTAGCGGGAGGGTCAATGAGCAGTTCTTC.

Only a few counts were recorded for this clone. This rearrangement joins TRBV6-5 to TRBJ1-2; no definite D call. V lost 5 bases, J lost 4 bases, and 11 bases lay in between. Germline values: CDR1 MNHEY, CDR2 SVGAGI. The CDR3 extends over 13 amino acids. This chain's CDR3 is CASSPQSAYGYTF. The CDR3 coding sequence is TGTGCCAGCAGTCCACAGAGTGCCTATGGCTACACCTTC.

The CDR3 sequence: CASSLLAGEAEQYF. The CDR3 DNA sequence: TGTGCCAGCAGCTTACTAGCGGGAGAGGCGGAGCAGTACTTC. The gene calls are TRBV5-5 and TRBJ2-5, with 11 bases identical to TRBD2. This CDR3 has 14 residues. Germline V gene data show CDR1 as SGHKS and CDR2 as YYEKEE (reference sequence). The V and J ends lost 2 bases and 11 bases, in that order; junction bases with no gene match: 8. Full variable domain (missing parts from reference TRBV5-5 and TRBJ2-5): DAGVTQSPTHLIKTRGQQVTLRCSPISGHKSVSWYQQVLGQGPQFIFQYYEKEERGRGNFPDRFSARQFPNYSSELNVNALLLGDSALYLCASSLLAGEAEQYFGPGTRLLVL.

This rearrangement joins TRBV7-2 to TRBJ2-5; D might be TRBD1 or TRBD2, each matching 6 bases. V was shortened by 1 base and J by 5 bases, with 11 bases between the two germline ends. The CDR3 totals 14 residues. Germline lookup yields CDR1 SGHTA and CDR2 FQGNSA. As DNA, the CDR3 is TGTGCCAGCAGCTTAGTCGGAGGGGGGGAGACCCAGTACTTC. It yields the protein CASSLVGGGETQYF.

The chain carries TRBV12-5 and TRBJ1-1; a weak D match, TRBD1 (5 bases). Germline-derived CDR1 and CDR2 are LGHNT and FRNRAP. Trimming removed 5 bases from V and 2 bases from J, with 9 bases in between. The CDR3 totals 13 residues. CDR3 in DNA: TGTGCTAGTGGTCTCAGGGATAACACTGAAGCTTTCTTT. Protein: CASGLRDNTEAFF.

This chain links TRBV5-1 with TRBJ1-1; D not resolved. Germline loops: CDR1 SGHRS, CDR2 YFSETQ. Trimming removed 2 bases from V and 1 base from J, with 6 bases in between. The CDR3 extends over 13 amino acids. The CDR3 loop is CASSFEGNTEAFF. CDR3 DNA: TGCGCCAGCAGCTTCGAGGGGAACACTGAAGCTTTCTTT.

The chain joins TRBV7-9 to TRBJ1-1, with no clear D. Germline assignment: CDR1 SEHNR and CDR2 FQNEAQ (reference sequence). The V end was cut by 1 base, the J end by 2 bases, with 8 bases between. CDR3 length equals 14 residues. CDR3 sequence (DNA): TGTGCCAGCAGCTTAGTAGGTCGAAACACTGAAGCTTTCTTT. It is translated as CASSLVGRNTEAFF.

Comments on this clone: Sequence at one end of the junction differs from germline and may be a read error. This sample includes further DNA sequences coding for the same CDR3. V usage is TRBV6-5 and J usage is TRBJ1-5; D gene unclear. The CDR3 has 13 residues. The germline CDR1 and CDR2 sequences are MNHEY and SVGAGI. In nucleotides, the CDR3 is TGTGCCAGCAGTTACCGGTTGGATCAACCCCAGCATTTT. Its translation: CASSYRLDQPQHF.

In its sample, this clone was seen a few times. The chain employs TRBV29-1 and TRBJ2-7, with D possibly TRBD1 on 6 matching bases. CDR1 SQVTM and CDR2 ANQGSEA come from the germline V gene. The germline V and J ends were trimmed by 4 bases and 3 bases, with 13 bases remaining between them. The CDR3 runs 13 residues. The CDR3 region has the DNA TGCAGCGTTGGGCCAGGGGCTTACTACGAGCAGTACTTC. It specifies CSVGPGAYYEQYF.

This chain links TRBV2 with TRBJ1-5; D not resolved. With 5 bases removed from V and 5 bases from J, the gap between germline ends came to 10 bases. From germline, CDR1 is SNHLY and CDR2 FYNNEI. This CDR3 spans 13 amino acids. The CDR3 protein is CASSRRVDQPQHF. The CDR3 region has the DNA TGTGCCAGCAGTCGAAGGGTTGATCAGCCCCAGCATTTT.

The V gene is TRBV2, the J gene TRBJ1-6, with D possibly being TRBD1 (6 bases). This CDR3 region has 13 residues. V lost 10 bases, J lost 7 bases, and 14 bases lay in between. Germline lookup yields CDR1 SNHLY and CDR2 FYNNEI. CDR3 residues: CATATGFNSPLHF. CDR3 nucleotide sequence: TGTGCCACCGCAACAGGGTTCAATTCACCCCTCCACTTT.

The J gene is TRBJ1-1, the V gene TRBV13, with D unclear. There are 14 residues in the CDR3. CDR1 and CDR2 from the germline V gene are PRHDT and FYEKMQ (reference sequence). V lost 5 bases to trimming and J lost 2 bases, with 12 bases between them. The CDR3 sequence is CASSRGLGNTEAFF. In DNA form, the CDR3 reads TGTGCCAGCAGCCGAGGGTTGGGTAACACTGAAGCTTTCTTT.

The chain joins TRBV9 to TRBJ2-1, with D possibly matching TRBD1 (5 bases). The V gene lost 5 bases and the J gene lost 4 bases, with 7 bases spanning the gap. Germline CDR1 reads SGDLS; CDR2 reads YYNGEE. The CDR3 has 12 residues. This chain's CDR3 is CASSRTYNEQFF. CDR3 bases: TGTGCCAGCAGTCGGACATACAATGAGCAGTTCTTC.

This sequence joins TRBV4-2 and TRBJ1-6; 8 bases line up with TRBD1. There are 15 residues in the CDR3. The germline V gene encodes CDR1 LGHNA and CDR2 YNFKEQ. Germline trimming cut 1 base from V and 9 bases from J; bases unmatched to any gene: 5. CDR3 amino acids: CASSQVPGGSSPLHF. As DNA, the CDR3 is TGTGCCAGCAGCCAAGTCCCAGGGGGCTCTTCACCCCTCCACTTT.

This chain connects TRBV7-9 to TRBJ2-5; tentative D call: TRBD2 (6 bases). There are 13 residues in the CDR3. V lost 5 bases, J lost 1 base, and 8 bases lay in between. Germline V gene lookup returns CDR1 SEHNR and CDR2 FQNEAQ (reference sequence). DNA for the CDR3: TGTGCCAGCAGCAGTAGCGGCCAAGAGACCCAGTACTTC. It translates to CASSSSGQETQYF.

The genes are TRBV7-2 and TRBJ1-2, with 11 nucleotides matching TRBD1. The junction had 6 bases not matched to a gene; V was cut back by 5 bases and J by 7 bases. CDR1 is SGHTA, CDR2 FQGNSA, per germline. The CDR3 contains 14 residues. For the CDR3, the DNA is TGTGCCAGCAGCCCCGGGACAGGGGGAGGTGGCTACACCTTC. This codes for CASSPGTGGGGYTF.

The DNA of the CDR3 is TGTGCCAGCAGCATTAGCGGGGATTACAATGAGCAGTTCTTC. This codes for CASSISGDYNEQFF. V and J are TRBV7-7 and TRBJ2-1; 8 bases are a match to TRBD2. V gave up 5 bases and J gave up 4 bases; unmatched junction bases: 4. CDR1 is SSHAT and CDR2 is FNYEAQ in the germline V gene (reference sequence). The CDR3 is 14 residues long.

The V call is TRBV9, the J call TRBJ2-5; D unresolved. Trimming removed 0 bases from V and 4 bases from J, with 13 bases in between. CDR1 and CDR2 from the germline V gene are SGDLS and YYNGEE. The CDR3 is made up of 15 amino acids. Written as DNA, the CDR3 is TGTGCCAGCAGCGTAGTTGGGCTAGTCCCAGAGACCCAGTACTTC. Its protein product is CASSVVGLVPETQYF.

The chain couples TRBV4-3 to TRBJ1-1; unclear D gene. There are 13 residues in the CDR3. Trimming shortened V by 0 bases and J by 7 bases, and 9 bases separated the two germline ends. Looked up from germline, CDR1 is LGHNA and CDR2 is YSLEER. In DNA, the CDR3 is TGCGCCAGCAGCCAAGATCTCGGGGATGAAGCTTTCTTT. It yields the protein CASSQDLGDEAFF.

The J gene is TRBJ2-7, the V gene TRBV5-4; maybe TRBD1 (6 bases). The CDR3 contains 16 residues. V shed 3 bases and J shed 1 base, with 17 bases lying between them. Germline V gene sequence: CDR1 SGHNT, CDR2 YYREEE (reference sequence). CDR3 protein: CASSSSGAGDSYEQYF. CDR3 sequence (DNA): TGTGCCAGCAGCTCGAGTGGGGCAGGGGATTCCTACGAGCAGTACTTC.

The CDR3 loop reads CATSRVVRETQYF. In nucleotides, the CDR3 is TGTGCCACCAGCAGAGTTGTGAGGGAGACCCAGTACTTC. The gene calls are TRBV15 and TRBJ2-5; D is uncertain. CDR3 length: 13 residues. The germline CDR1 and CDR2 sequences are LNHNV and YYDKDF (reference sequence). V lost 1 base and J 5 bases, leaving 8 bases between the germline ends. The entire variable domain, with the rest obtained from reference TRBV15 and TRBJ2-5, is as follows: DAMVIQNPRYQVTQFGKPVTLSCSQTLNHNVMYWYQQKSSQAPKLLFHYYDKDFNNEADTPDNFQSRRPNTSFCFLDIRSPGLGDTAMYLCATSRVVRETQYFGPGTRLLVL.